Below, 18 T cell receptor beta chains from the same sample are listed, as sequenced in a study of shared T cell receptors in the human thymus. TCRdb's copy holds only in-frame clones and misses some; the assay was immunoSEQ multiplex PCR. The data show around 730,000 clones, with approximately 83% seen just once and 0.008% to 0.011% held by the top ten. This sample also belongs to another study, concerning human thymus T cells.

Source material: thymocytes. The receptors come from a girl less than two years old with a congenital heart defect.

The V and J genes are TRBV5-1 and TRBJ2-5, with TRBD2 identical over 12 bases. The CDR3 is 19 amino acids. V was clipped by 4 bases and J by 2 bases; unmatched bases: 15. In germline, CDR1 is SGHRS, CDR2 YFSETQ. The CDR3 region has the DNA TGCGCCAGCAGCACCTGGTGCGGACTAGCGGGGTTCAAACAAGAGACCCAGTACTTC. This codes for CASSTWCGLAGFKQETQYF.

The V gene is TRBV7-9, the J gene TRBJ1-1; D is unclear. From germline, CDR1 is SEHNR and CDR2 FQNEAQ (reference sequence). Trimming removed 1 base from V and 1 base from J, with 16 bases in between. The CDR3 is made up of 17 amino acids. The CDR3: CASSLGLIAGPNTEAFF. DNA of the CDR3: TGTGCCAGCAGCTTAGGGCTCATAGCGGGCCCGAACACTGAAGCTTTCTTT.

The genes are TRBV5-1 and TRBJ1-2, with 8 bases matching TRBD1. CDR3 size: 15 residues. Germline CDR1 reads SGHRS; CDR2 reads YFSETQ. J gave up 7 bases and V 2 bases, and 10 bases lay outside the gene matches. CDR3 coding DNA: TGCGCCAGCAGCTTATCGCTCAGGGGGCTTTTTGGCTACACCTTC. It encodes CASSLSLRGLFGYTF.

This chain joins TRBV6-5 and TRBJ1-2; a possible D gene is TRBD1 (6 bases). V lost 6 bases, J lost 6 bases, and 11 bases lay in between. This CDR3 contains 12 residues. Germline V gene data show CDR1 as MNHEY and CDR2 as SVGAGI. CDR3 in DNA: TGTGCCAGCAGCCTCGGACAGAATGGCTACACCTTC. Protein: CASSLGQNGYTF.

This sequence joins TRBV5-6 and TRBJ1-2; tentatively, D is TRBD1 (5 bases). CDR3 length equals 11 residues. The V gene's germline CDR1 is SGHDT and CDR2 YYEEEE. V lost 0 bases, J lost 8 bases, and 5 bases lay in between. The CDR3 protein is CASSLGTGYTF. In nucleotides, the CDR3 is TGTGCCAGCAGCTTGGGGACAGGCTACACCTTC.

This chain joins TRBV19 and TRBJ1-5, with TRBD1 matching 7 bases. Germline CDR1 reads LNHDA; CDR2 reads SQIVND (reference sequence). CDR3 length: 19 residues. V shed 8 bases, J shed 0 bases, and the junction held 19 bases outside the gene matches. In nucleotides, the CDR3 is TGTGCCAGTGGCACCATCAGGACAGGACCCCCTCATAGCAATCAGCCCCAGCATTTT. Translation: CASGTIRTGPPHSNQPQHF.

The chain recombines TRBV2 with TRBJ1-1, with a possible D match to TRBD1 (6 bases). The germline V gene has CDR1 SNHLY and CDR2 FYNNEI. The CDR3 sequence is 17 residues long. V lost 0 bases, J lost 6 bases, and 20 bases lay in between. Here the CDR3 reads CASSEAGMDRRRAEAFF. As DNA, the CDR3 is TGTGCCAGCAGTGAAGCGGGGATGGACAGACGAAGGGCTGAAGCTTTCTTT.

CDR3 nucleotide sequence: TGTGCCAGCACTAGACAGGGTCCTTCAGCGAACACTGAAGCTTTCTTT. Amino acids: CASTRQGPSANTEAFF. This rearrangement joins TRBV9 to TRBJ1-1; 7 bases map to TRBD1. The CDR3 has 16 amino acids. V was pared by 6 bases and J by 1 base, with 12 bases of the junction left unmatched. The germline V gene encodes CDR1 SGDLS and CDR2 YYNGEE.

The rearrangement uses TRBV5-1 and TRBJ1-2, with D maybe TRBD1 (6 bases). The CDR3 loop spans 15 amino acids. Trimming shortened V by 4 bases and J by 6 bases, and 19 bases separated the two germline ends. Per the germline V gene, CDR1 is SGHRS and CDR2 is YFSETQ. CDR3 in amino acids: CASSPLRDTENGYTF. The CDR3 region has the DNA TGCGCCAGCAGCCCACTCAGGGACACAGAGAATGGCTACACCTTC. Looking up the rest from reference TRBV5-1 and TRBJ1-2 gives the full variable domain: KAGVTQTPRYLIKTRGQQVTLSCSPISGHRSVSWYQQTPGQGLQFLFEYFSETQRNKGNFPGRFSGRQFSNSRSEMNVSTLELGDSALYLCASSPLRDTENGYTFGSGTRLTVV.

This clone came up once. The chain employs TRBV4-1 and TRBJ2-3; unclear D gene. V was clipped by 4 bases and J by 0 bases, with 11 bases between them. The CDR3 runs to 15 residues. The V gene's germline CDR1 is MGHRA and CDR2 YSYEKL. The CDR3 reads CASSLERPSTDTQYF. The DNA of the CDR3 is TGCGCCAGCAGCCTGGAGAGGCCCAGCACAGATACGCAGTATTTT.

The chain couples TRBV6-1 to TRBJ1-4; D might be TRBD1 (6 bases). Trimming removed 8 bases at V and 8 bases at J, with 15 bases between. Per germline, CDR1 MNHNS and CDR2 SASEGT. The CDR3 is made up of 13 amino acids. The CDR3 DNA reads TGTGCCAGCGAGACAGGTGGTGCCGAAAAACTGTTTTTT. Residues: CASETGGAEKLFF.

The chain has TRBV10-2 and TRBJ1-4, with 9 bases aligning to TRBD1. Unmatched junction bases numbered 23, after V lost 6 bases and J lost 0 bases. Germline loops: CDR1 WSHSY, CDR2 SAAADI. The CDR3 is 22 residues long. The CDR3 protein is CASRDKQGADGITTATNEKLFF. The CDR3 nucleotides read TGCGCCAGCAGAGACAAACAGGGGGCAGACGGGATTACGACGGCAACTAATGAAAAACTGTTTTTT.

This chain joins TRBV2 and TRBJ1-1; 9 bases align to TRBD1. The CDR3 has 17 amino acids. The V and J ends lost 2 bases and 3 bases, in that order; junction bases with no gene match: 10. The V gene's germline CDR1 is SNHLY and CDR2 FYNNEI. The CDR3 loop reads CASSEHTPRTGDTEAFF. The CDR3 DNA reads TGTGCCAGCAGTGAACATACCCCCCGGACAGGGGACACTGAAGCTTTCTTT.

The genes are TRBV18 and TRBJ1-2; D might be TRBD1 (5 bases). Trimming removed 5 bases at V and 6 bases at J, with 25 bases between. The CDR3 totals 17 residues. Germline CDR1 and CDR2: KGHSH and LQKENI. The CDR3 coding sequence is TGTGCCAGCTCATCCCGCGGGGAGGGGCGTCCCCCCCATGGCTACACCTTC. It yields the protein CASSSRGEGRPPHGYTF.

This chain joins TRBV7-6 and TRBJ1-1; TRBD1 is a possible D gene (5 bases). The germline V and J ends were trimmed by 5 bases and 1 base, with 20 bases remaining between them. The germline gives CDR1 SGHVS, CDR2 FNYEAQ. The CDR3 spans 17 residues. The CDR3 spells CASSQSWGKPQNTEAFF. The CDR3 bases are TGTGCCAGCAGCCAAAGCTGGGGCAAGCCTCAGAACACTGAAGCTTTCTTT.

The DNA for the CDR3 is TGTGCCAGCAGTTTAATTCGGGGCGAGGGACAGGGTAGAGAGGAGACCCAGTACTTC. This translates into CASSLIRGEGQGREETQYF. V usage is TRBV27 and J usage is TRBJ2-5, with TRBD1 identical over 9 bases. This CDR3 has 19 residues. Germline V gene sequence: CDR1 MNHEY, CDR2 SMNVEV (reference sequence). V was pared by 2 bases and J by 5 bases, with 18 bases of the junction left unmatched.

The CDR3 spells CASALGGRGRYNSPLHF. The CDR3 DNA reads TGTGCTAGTGCCCTCGGAGGGAGGGGCCGTTATAATTCACCCCTCCACTTT. V and J are TRBV12-5 and TRBJ1-6; D may be TRBD1 (5 bases). V was trimmed by 7 bases and J by 4 bases, leaving 20 bases between them. Germline-derived CDR1 and CDR2 are LGHNT and FRNRAP. The CDR3 has 17 amino acids.

V is TRBV28 and J is TRBJ2-7; perhaps TRBD1 as D (5 bases). Trimming stripped 3 bases from V and 0 bases from J, with 9 bases between. Germline V gene lookup returns CDR1 MDHEN and CDR2 SYDVKM. The CDR3 length is 14 residues. The CDR3, as DNA: TGTGCCAGCAGTTTCAACAGGATCTCCTACGAGCAGTACTTC. It specifies CASSFNRISYEQYF. The full variable domain, rest sourced from reference TRBV28 and TRBJ2-7, is DVKVTQSSRYLVKRTGEKVFLECVQDMDHENMFWYRQDPGLGLRLIYFSYDVKMKEKGDIPEGYSVSREKKERFSLILESASTNQTSMYLCASSFNRISYEQYFGPGTRLTVT.